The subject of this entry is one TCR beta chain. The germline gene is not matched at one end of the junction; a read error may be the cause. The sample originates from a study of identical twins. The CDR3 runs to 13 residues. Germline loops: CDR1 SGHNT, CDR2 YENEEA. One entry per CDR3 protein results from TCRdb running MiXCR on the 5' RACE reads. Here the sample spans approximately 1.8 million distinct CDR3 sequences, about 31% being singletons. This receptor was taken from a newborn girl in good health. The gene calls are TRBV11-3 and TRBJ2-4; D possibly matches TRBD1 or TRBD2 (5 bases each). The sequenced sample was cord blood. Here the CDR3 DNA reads TGTGCCGGCAGCCTTACCCGACAGACGGGGCAGTACTTC. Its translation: CAGSLTRQTGQYF.